Each of the 14 T cell receptor beta chains below was sequenced from the same sample in a study of cytomegalovirus exposure and HLA in healthy donors. PCR employed 60 Vbeta and 13 Jbeta primers. Assay used: immunoSEQ multiplex PCR; TCRdb lists only in-frame clones, some missing. The sample contains 75,000 to 100,000 clones, roughly four fifths of which appear only once. Material for sequencing was PBMCs. The receptor source for this set is a man aged 35-49 years in good health and CMV-seronegative.

The chain carries TRBV5-1 and TRBJ1-4, with TRBD1 matching over 8 bases. This CDR3 is 14 amino acids long. Germline assignment: CDR1 SGHRS and CDR2 YFSETQ. The V segment lost 4 bases and the J segment 8 bases; nucleotides outside the gene matches: 7. The CDR3 coding sequence is TGCGCCAGCAGCCAGGACAGGGTGTACGAAAAACTGTTTTTT. This translates into CASSQDRVYEKLFF.

This clone was counted a single time. This chain uses TRBV7-9 with TRBJ1-2, with 10 bases matching TRBD1. The CDR3 totals 15 residues. Germline loops: CDR1 SEHNR, CDR2 FQNEAQ (reference sequence). J gave up 6 bases and V 1 base, and 5 bases lay outside the gene matches. CDR3 loop: CASSLGQGARNGYTF. The CDR3 nucleotides read TGTGCCAGCAGCTTAGGACAGGGGGCTCGAAATGGCTACACCTTC.

The chain joins TRBV6-5 to TRBJ2-1; 8 bases are shared with TRBD2. The CDR3 extends over 15 amino acids. The germline CDR1 and CDR2 sequences are MNHEY and SVGAGI. The V gene end was trimmed by 4 bases and the J gene end by 6 bases; junction bases not matched to a gene: 8. CDR3 region: CASSSGGAGGNEQFF. In DNA, the CDR3 is TGTGCCAGCAGTTCCGGGGGGGCGGGAGGCAATGAGCAGTTCTTC.

With respect to this clone: The junction and the germline gene differ at one end; a read error may be behind it. V and J are TRBV7-9 and TRBJ2-7, with 9 bases identical to TRBD2. Per germline, CDR1 SEHNR and CDR2 FQNEAQ (reference sequence). This CDR3 is 13 amino acids long. In nucleotides, the CDR3 is TGTTCCAGCAGCGGGGGGTCGCTTTACGAGCAGTACTTC. Translation: CSSSGGSLYEQYF.

The chain carries TRBV5-6 and TRBJ2-5; TRBD1 aligns across 11 bases. Germline values: CDR1 SGHDT, CDR2 YYEEEE. The CDR3 is made up of 15 amino acids. V trimming: 4 bases; J trimming: 5 bases; junction bases outside the gene matches: 7. CDR3 sequence: CASSQMRTGGETQYF. The CDR3 DNA reads TGTGCCAGCAGCCAAATGCGGACAGGGGGCGAGACCCAGTACTTC.

The chain links TRBV27 to TRBJ2-7; perhaps TRBD1 as D (7 bases). The length of the CDR3 is 15 residues. Trimming left V 6 bases short and J 3 bases short, with 18 bases between. Per the germline V gene, CDR1 is MNHEY and CDR2 is SMNVEV (reference sequence). This CDR3 reads CASSFLGGTVYEQYF. The CDR3 DNA reads TGTGCCAGCAGCTTTCTTGGCGGGACAGTCTACGAGCAGTACTTC.

This chain connects TRBV18 to TRBJ1-1; 11 nucleotides match TRBD1. V lost 4 bases and J lost 5; bases outside the gene matches: 9. The CDR3 spans 16 residues. Germline CDR1 and CDR2: KGHSH and LQKENI. Here the CDR3 reads CASSRRDRGEWTEAFF. For the CDR3, the DNA is TGTGCCAGCTCACGCCGGGACAGGGGGGAGTGGACTGAAGCTTTCTTT.

The chain couples TRBV7-7 to TRBJ2-5; TRBD2 agrees at 8 bases. V gave up 6 bases and J gave up 3 bases; unmatched junction bases: 9. The CDR3 runs to 15 residues. CDR1 and CDR2 from the germline V gene are SSHAT and FNYEAQ (reference sequence). The CDR3: CASSPTRGGEETQYF. The CDR3 DNA is TGTGCCAGCAGTCCAACCCGGGGGGGCGAAGAGACCCAGTACTTC.

The count of this clone is one. V and J are TRBV9 and TRBJ2-3; 9 bases are a match to TRBD2. Unmatched junction bases numbered 13, after V lost 0 bases and J lost 5 bases. This CDR3 has 18 residues. CDR1 and CDR2 (germline): SGDLS, YYNGEE. The CDR3 region is CASSVDPRIAGVRDTQYF. As DNA, the CDR3 is TGTGCCAGCAGCGTAGACCCTCGGATAGCGGGGGTCCGAGATACGCAGTATTTT.

The chain recombines TRBV30 with TRBJ1-4, with 8 bases identical to TRBD1. Germline values: CDR1 GTSNPN, CDR2 SVGIG (reference sequence). J lost 4 bases, V lost 2 bases, and 6 bases had no gene match. This CDR3 region has 15 residues. The CDR3 region is CAWSLTGALNEKLFF. CDR3 DNA sequence: TGTGCCTGGAGTCTGACAGGGGCTCTTAATGAAAAACTGTTTTTT. Filled out from reference TRBV30 and TRBJ1-4, the complete variable domain reads SQTIHQWPATLVQPVGSPLSLECTVEGTSNPNLYWYRQAAGRGLQLLFYSVGIGQISSEVPQNLSASRPQDRQFILSSKKLLLSDSGFYLCAWSLTGALNEKLFFGSGTQLSVL.

V usage is TRBV6-1 and J usage is TRBJ1-2; the match to TRBD1 covers 11 bases. The V and J ends lost 6 bases and 6 bases, in that order; junction bases with no gene match: 6. Germline CDR1 is MNHNS and CDR2 is SASEGT. The CDR3 covers 14 residues. The chain's CDR3 is CASSMDRGQDGYTF. CDR3 coding DNA: TGTGCCAGCAGCATGGACAGGGGGCAGGATGGCTACACCTTC.

The chain recombines TRBV6-4 with TRBJ1-2, with 7 positions matching TRBD1. CDR1 and CDR2 from the germline V gene are MRHNA and SNTAGT. This CDR3 contains 13 residues. Losses at the gene ends were 9 bases for V and 4 bases for J; bases not matched to a gene: 8. The CDR3 nucleotides read TGTGCCAGGGGGGACAGAATCGTCTATGGCTACACCTTC. Translation gives CARGDRIVYGYTF.

This clone was detected once. The CDR3 here is CASSDGTSADTQYF. In nucleotides, the CDR3 is TGTGCCAGCAGTGACGGGACATCCGCAGATACGCAGTATTTT. V usage is TRBV2 and J usage is TRBJ2-3, with a possible D match to TRBD1 (6 bases). Germline CDR1 SNHLY, CDR2 FYNNEI. The CDR3 consists of 14 residues. V lost 3 bases to trimming and J lost 4 bases, with 11 bases between them. Full variable domain (remainder filled in from reference TRBV2 and TRBJ2-3): EPEVTQTPSHQVTQMGQEVILRCVPISNHLYFYWYRQILGQKVEFLVSFYNNEISEKSEIFDDQFSVERPDGSNFTLKIRSTKLEDSAMYFCASSDGTSADTQYFGPGTRLTVL.

Relative to its sample, this clone is medium-sized. The chain carries TRBV4-3 and TRBJ1-1, with D perhaps matching TRBD1 (6 bases). V gave up 3 bases and J gave up 1 base, with 6 bases separating them. Germline-derived CDR1 and CDR2 are LGHNA and YSLEER. CDR3 length equals 13 residues. The CDR3 sequence: CASSQDRNTEAFF. As DNA, the CDR3 is TGCGCCAGCAGCCAGGACAGGAACACTGAAGCTTTCTTT.